The 19 T cell receptor beta chains below were found in one sample sequenced in a study of identical twins. One entry per CDR3 protein results from TCRdb running MiXCR on the 5' RACE reads. The repertoire holds under 300,000 distinct CDR3 sequences, with approximately 5.9% as singletons. The same data also went into a second study, on T cells expressing NK-cell markers.

Sequenced: CD8+ T cells sorted from blood. The source is a woman under 30 in good health.

Here the CDR3 DNA reads TGCAGTGCTAGTGACCCTTCTAACTATGGCTACACCTTC. This gives the protein CSASDPSNYGYTF. The chain combines TRBV20-1 with TRBJ1-2; D unresolved. Trimming took off 3 bases at V and 0 bases at J, with 8 bases between the two ends. From germline, CDR1 is DFQATT and CDR2 SNEGSKA (reference sequence). The length of the CDR3 is 13 residues.

This clonotype was observed many times. The chain couples TRBV20-1 to TRBJ2-2, with TRBD2 as a possible D gene (6 bases). V lost 5 bases and J 3 bases, leaving 13 bases between the germline ends. This CDR3 is built from 14 residues. The germline V gene encodes CDR1 DFQATT and CDR2 SNEGSKA (reference sequence). DNA for the CDR3: TGCAGTGCTGATGGGACTGACCACACCGGGGAGCTGTTTTTT. Translated: CSADGTDHTGELFF.

V usage is TRBV6-2 or TRBV6-3 and J usage is TRBJ2-7; no definite D call. This CDR3 has 11 residues. Germline CDR1 reads MNHEY; CDR2 reads SVGEGT. Trimming shortened V by 8 bases and J by 2 bases, and 7 bases separated the two germline ends. In nucleotides, the CDR3 is TGTGCCAGCGCAGAAGCCTACGAGCAGTACTTC. Translated, it gives CASAEAYEQYF.

This clonotype has at least ten counts. V is TRBV7-9 and J is TRBJ2-1; D might be TRBD2 (6 bases). The V end lost 1 base, the J end lost 0 bases, and 10 bases lay between the germline ends. The CDR3 has 16 residues. Germline V gives CDR1 SEHNR, CDR2 FQNEAQ (reference sequence). This chain's CDR3 is CASSLGAGSSYNEQFF. CDR3 DNA sequence: TGTGCCAGCAGCTTAGGGGCGGGGAGCTCCTACAATGAGCAGTTCTTC.

This clonotype was detected many times. The V and J genes are TRBV10-2 and TRBJ2-1, with 7 nucleotides matching TRBD1. V lost 5 bases, J lost 8 bases, and 15 bases stayed unmatched. Per germline, CDR1 WSHSY and CDR2 SAAADI. The CDR3 runs 16 residues. CDR3 DNA sequence: TGCGCCAGCAGTAACTACCGCCGACAGGGCCTGTATGAGCAGTTCTTC. The encoded protein is CASSNYRRQGLYEQFF.

The chain uses TRBV27 and TRBJ1-5; possible D gene TRBD1, 5 bases. V lost 5 bases and J 7 bases, leaving 12 bases between the germline ends. CDR3 length: 13 amino acids. Germline CDR1 is MNHEY and CDR2 is SMNVEV (reference sequence). CDR3 sequence reads: CASSPLGGQPQHF. In nucleotides, the CDR3 is TGTGCCAGCAGTCCTCTCGGGGGACAGCCCCAGCATTTT.

In this sample, this clonotype turned up a few times. This sequence joins TRBV3-1 and TRBJ1-2, with a possible D match to TRBD1 (5 bases). Deletions cut 1 base from V and 2 bases from J, with 8 bases between. Germline V CDR1 and CDR2: LGHDT, YNNKEL (reference sequence). There are 14 residues in the CDR3. The CDR3 here is CASSQVGPNYGYTF. CDR3 DNA sequence: TGTGCCAGCAGCCAAGTGGGGCCGAACTATGGCTACACCTTC.

V is TRBV18 and J is TRBJ2-5; D is unresolved. The CDR3 runs to 14 residues. Germline CDR1 is KGHSH and CDR2 is LQKENI. Trimming took 1 base from V and 2 from J, leaving 8 bases between them. The CDR3 DNA sequence: TGTGCCAGCTCACCACTTGAGGAACAAGAGACCCAGTACTTC. Protein: CASSPLEEQETQYF. Filled out from reference TRBV18 and TRBJ2-5, the complete variable domain reads NAGVMQNPRHLVRRRGQEARLRCSPMKGHSHVYWYRQLPEEGLKFMVYLQKENIIDESGMPKERFSAEFPKEGPSILRIQQVVRGDSAAYFCASSPLEEQETQYFGPGTRLLVL.

This clonotype has more than one count but fewer than ten. V is TRBV5-1 and J is TRBJ2-1, with TRBD1 matching over 7 bases. Germline V lookup: CDR1 SGHRS, CDR2 YFSETQ. The CDR3 covers 16 residues. With V trimmed by 0 bases and J by 5 bases, 8 bases remained unmatched. CDR3 protein: CASSLAGTAQDNEQFF. For the CDR3, the DNA is TGCGCCAGCAGCTTGGCCGGGACAGCCCAGGACAATGAGCAGTTCTTC.

The table lists this clonotype with a few counts. The V gene is TRBV5-1, the J gene TRBJ2-7; the match to TRBD1 covers 10 bases. The V gene end was trimmed by 4 bases and the J gene end by 3 bases; junction bases not matched to a gene: 7. Germline V gives CDR1 SGHRS, CDR2 YFSETQ. This CDR3 has 15 amino acids. The CDR3 protein is CASSETGTGDYEQYF. CDR3 in DNA: TGCGCCAGCAGCGAAACCGGGACAGGGGACTACGAGCAGTACTTC.

This clonotype was seen more than once but under ten times. CDR3 sequence: CASTLGQVNTGELFF. The CDR3 DNA is TGTGCCAGCACCTTGGGACAGGTGAACACCGGGGAGCTGTTTTTT. The J gene is TRBJ2-2, the V gene TRBV6-1; 8 bases agree with TRBD1. Unmatched junction bases numbered 5, after V lost 7 bases and J lost 1 base. From germline, CDR1 is MNHNS and CDR2 SASEGT. The CDR3 is 15 residues long.

This clonotype occurred many times. The rearrangement links TRBV20-1 to TRBJ1-2; D is possibly TRBD1 (5 bases). CDR3 size: 13 residues. CDR1 is DFQATT, CDR2 SNEGSKA, per germline (reference sequence). V lost 6 bases to trimming and J lost 7 bases, with 18 bases between them. The CDR3 DNA reads as TGCAGTGCCCCCGGGGCGTTTGTGGGTGGCTACACCTTC. Residues: CSAPGAFVGGYTF.

This clonotype showed up many times. In nucleotides, the CDR3 is TGTGCCAGCAGTTTAGGACAGGGAAGTACTGAAGCTTTCTTT. Its translation is CASSLGQGSTEAFF. The chain links TRBV12-3 or TRBV12-4 to TRBJ1-1, with 7 nucleotides matching TRBD1. This CDR3 spans 14 amino acids. The J segment lost 5 bases and the V segment lost 1 base, leaving 4 bases of the junction unmatched.

The rearrangement uses TRBV4-1 and TRBJ1-1; D remains ambiguous. The CDR3 runs to 16 residues. Per the germline V gene, CDR1 is MGHRA and CDR2 is YSYEKL. The ends were cut back, 4 bases at V and 0 bases at J, with 15 bases in the middle. This CDR3 is CASSLGRVGMNTEAFF. The DNA for the CDR3 is TGCGCCAGCAGCCTAGGTCGGGTAGGGATGAACACTGAAGCTTTCTTT.

This clonotype came up many times. This chain uses TRBV29-1 with TRBJ2-5, with 9 bases fitting TRBD2. J lost 4 bases, V lost 7 bases, and 4 bases had no gene match. Germline CDR1 is SQVTM and CDR2 is ANQGSEA. The CDR3 extends over 12 amino acids. CDR3 residues: CSAGGGVETQYF. As DNA, the CDR3 is TGCAGCGCCGGCGGGGGGGTAGAGACCCAGTACTTC.

This clonotype appeared a few times. The chain carries TRBV11-2 and TRBJ2-3; 10 bases are a match to TRBD2. This CDR3 has 15 residues. Germline CDR1 and CDR2: SGHAT and FQNNGV. Trimming removed 6 bases from V and 5 bases from J; junction bases left unmatched: 8. The CDR3 DNA reads TGTGCCAGCAGTGTAATAGCGGGAGGAGTAGATACGCAGTATTTT. This translates into CASSVIAGGVDTQYF. The full variable domain, with the rest looked up from reference TRBV11-2 and TRBJ2-3, is EAGVAQSPRYKIIEKRQSVAFWCNPISGHATLYWYQQILGQGPKLLIQFQNNGVVDDSQLPKDRFSAERLKGVDSTLKIQPAKLEDSAVYLCASSVIAGGVDTQYFGPGTRLTVL.

The chain recombines TRBV11-2 with TRBJ2-7, with 11 nucleotides matching TRBD1. V shed 3 bases and J 3 bases; nucleotides not matched to a gene: 4. Germline loops: CDR1 SGHAT, CDR2 FQNNGV. The CDR3 length is 15 residues. This CDR3 is CASSFGTGGLYEQYF. CDR3 DNA: TGTGCCAGCAGCTTTGGGACAGGGGGTCTCTACGAGCAGTACTTC.

This clonotype was found many times. The chain employs TRBV6-4 and TRBJ2-7; D is undetermined. CDR1 and CDR2 (germline): MRHNA, SNTAGT. The CDR3 contains 15 residues. Trimming cost V 3 bases and J 1 base, with 13 bases left between them. DNA for the CDR3: TGTGCCAGCAGTGAGAGATCGAAGTGGTCCTACGAGCAGTACTTC. Amino acids: CASSERSKWSYEQYF.

At least ten counts were recorded for this clonotype. V gene TRBV20-1 combines with J gene TRBJ2-1; D perhaps matches TRBD2 (6 bases). This CDR3 comprises 18 residues. Germline CDR1 is DFQATT and CDR2 is SNEGSKA (reference sequence). Trimming removed 6 bases at V and 2 bases at J, with 26 bases between. The CDR3 spells CSAEQTFSRRETYNEQFF. The DNA for the CDR3 is TGCAGTGCAGAACAGACATTTAGTAGGAGGGAAACCTACAATGAGCAGTTCTTC.